The T cell receptor (beta chain) described here comes from a study of cytomegalovirus exposure and HLA in healthy donors. In the PCR, 60 Vbeta and 13 Jbeta primers were used. Assay used: immunoSEQ multiplex PCR; TCRdb lists only in-frame clones, some missing. The table records about 150,000 clones, over 60% of them present only once. This CDR3 comprises 14 residues. V was shortened by 8 bases and J by 2 bases, with 15 bases between the two germline ends. CDR1 SEHNR and CDR2 FQNEAQ come from the germline V gene (reference sequence). The TCR originated in a woman in her twenties or thirties in good health and CMV-seropositive. The chain combines TRBV7-9 with TRBJ1-2; maybe TRBD1 (6 bases). The sequencing sample was made of PBMCs. The CDR3 spells CASGGRGRNYGYTF. In nucleotides, the CDR3 is TGTGCCAGCGGCGGCAGGGGAAGAAACTATGGCTACACCTTC.